The clone carrying this T cell receptor (beta chain) was counted many times. The authors deemed Graves' hyperthyroidism stable absent ophthalmopathy progression within 18 months. Exclusions: uncontrolled infection, other autoimmune disease, pregnancy, lactation. On the basis of clinical symptoms, serum thyroxine and TRAb, thyroid ultrasound and orbital computed tomography, diagnoses were made. Out of 10 ml of fresh peripheral blood came the PBMCs. Amplification yielded TCR beta CDR3 regions, with RNA transcripts as the source. During a first-round RT-PCR of the TCR CDR3, the HTBI primer set was used. Each CDR3 protein is one row after TCRdb ran MiXCR on the multiplex PCR reads. The sample holds about 360,000 distinct CDR3 sequences, roughly an eighth seen once. The CDR3 sequence is 14 residues long. V gave up 0 bases and J gave up 5 bases, with 9 bases separating them. From germline, CDR1 is SGDLS and CDR2 YYNGEE.

The data belong to a study of T cells in Graves' hyperthyroidism and ophthalmopathy. The chain links TRBV9 to TRBJ2-1, with D perhaps assigned TRBD1 or TRBD2 (5 bases each). This sequence was found in a woman in her late teens or twenties with Graves' hyperthyroidism. The sequenced material came from blood. The CDR3 sequence: CASSVGGRHNEQFF. CDR3 in DNA: TGTGCCAGCAGCGTAGGGGGACGCCACAATGAGCAGTTCTTC. The variable domain in full, with the rest retrieved from reference TRBV9 and TRBJ2-1, is DSGVTQTPKHLITATGQRVTLRCSPRSGDLSVYWYQQSLDQGLQFLIQYYNGEERAKGNILERFSAQQFPDLHSELNLSSLELGDSALYFCASSVGGRHNEQFFGPGTRLTVL.